This T cell receptor (beta chain) is from a study of control samples from healthy donors and cancer patients. Germline V gives CDR1 SGHTA, CDR2 FQGNSA. The CDR3 is 15 residues long. The germline V and J ends were trimmed by 5 bases and 0 bases, with 11 bases remaining between them. Some clones are missing from TCRdb's copy, which holds only in-frame ones; the method was immunoSEQ multiplex PCR. The sample has a few hundred thousand clones; around nine tenths are singletons. Sequencing was done on a sample of PBMCs. This chain connects TRBV7-2 to TRBJ1-5; D is ambiguous. The receptor was derived from a man in his forties with head and neck cancer. The CDR3 DNA follows: TGTGCCAGCAGCCCAGTGGGGAATAGCAATCAGCCCCAGCATTTT. This codes for CASSPVGNSNQPQHF.